Shown below are 27 T cell receptor beta chains from a single sample sequenced in a study of blood T cell repertoires in COVID-19. Libraries were prepared by immunoSEQ multiplex PCR; TCRdb keeps only in-frame clonotypes and omits some of them. This table holds about 220,000 clones, around 87% found once. Sequencing was carried out using PBMCs or T cells enriched from blood (not recorded which). These receptors all stem from a woman aged 18-29 years in a cohort exposed to, infected with or recovered from COVID-19 (not recorded which).

V usage is TRBV12-3 or TRBV12-4 and J usage is TRBJ1-5; D is unresolved. V was cut by 8 bases and J by 7 bases, with 12 bases left in between. This CDR3 is built from 12 residues. The CDR3 protein is CASGVYGQPQHF. The CDR3, as DNA: TGTGCCAGCGGAGTATACGGGCAGCCCCAGCATTTT.

The chain is built from TRBV7-9 and TRBJ2-2; D not certain. Germline V gene lookup returns CDR1 SEHNR and CDR2 FQNEAQ (reference sequence). V shed 3 bases and J shed 3 bases, with 11 bases lying between them. The length of the CDR3 is 15 residues. The CDR3 DNA is TGTGCCAGCAGCTTCCGGAGTTGGGACACCGGGGAGCTGTTTTTT. It translates to CASSFRSWDTGELFF.

This rearrangement joins TRBV9 to TRBJ2-7, with D tentatively TRBD2 (6 bases). V gave up 2 bases and J gave up 0 bases, with 12 bases separating them. Germline CDR1 reads SGDLS; CDR2 reads YYNGEE. CDR3 length equals 15 residues. The CDR3 region is CASSVSGLSSYEQYF. As DNA, the CDR3 is TGTGCCAGCAGCGTTAGCGGCCTTAGCTCCTACGAGCAGTACTTC.

The J gene is TRBJ2-5, the V gene TRBV30, with TRBD1 matching over 8 bases. The CDR3 runs 14 residues. Trimming took 6 bases from V and 2 from J; bases not matched to a gene: 8. Germline V CDR1 and CDR2: GTSNPN, SVGIG (reference sequence). This chain's CDR3 is CACTPRDRQETQYF. The CDR3 DNA is TGTGCCTGTACACCGCGGGACAGGCAAGAGACCCAGTACTTC. Based on the CDR3 plus reference TRBV30 and TRBJ2-5, the full variable domain is SQTIHQWPATLVQPVGSPLSLECTVEGTSNPNLYWYRQAAGRGLQLLFYSVGIGQISSEVPQNLSASRPQDRQFILSSKKLLLSDSGFYLCACTPRDRQETQYFGPGTRLLVL.

The rearrangement joins TRBV7-2 to TRBJ2-4, with D possibly TRBD1 on 5 matching bases. V shed 5 bases and J shed 1 base, with 21 bases lying between them. This CDR3 comprises 18 residues. The germline gives CDR1 SGHTA, CDR2 FQGNSA. CDR3 nucleotide sequence: TGTGCCAGCAGCCCGGTGGGCTGGCAGGGCTCTGCCAAAAACATTCAGTACTTC. This encodes CASSPVGWQGSAKNIQYF.

The rearrangement links TRBV4-1 to TRBJ1-2, with 11 bases matching TRBD1. Germline V gives CDR1 MGHRA, CDR2 YSYEKL. The junction had 10 bases not matched to a gene; V was cut back by 3 bases and J by 7 bases. This CDR3 has 16 amino acids. The CDR3 DNA is TGCGCCAGCAGCCAGGATGGACAGGGGGCGCGAAGTGGCTACACCTTC. Its translation: CASSQDGQGARSGYTF.

The gene calls are TRBV29-1 and TRBJ2-3; tentative D call: TRBD2 (5 bases). This CDR3 comprises 14 residues. Trimming took off 3 bases at V and 2 bases at J, with 12 bases between the two ends. The germline gives CDR1 SQVTM, CDR2 ANQGSEA. The CDR3 region is CSVDAGSFTDTQYF. The CDR3 region has the DNA TGCAGCGTTGACGCGGGCTCCTTCACAGATACGCAGTATTTT.

CDR3 nucleotides: TGTGCCAGCAGTGAGGGAGAGAGGTCCTACGAGCAGTACTTC. It codes for CASSEGERSYEQYF. This chain links TRBV2 with TRBJ2-7, with a tentative D call TRBD2 (5 bases). CDR1 and CDR2 from the germline V gene are SNHLY and FYNNEI. The CDR3 consists of 14 residues. V lost 3 bases, J lost 1 base, and 10 bases lay in between.

The chain is built from TRBV29-1 and TRBJ1-4; D is possibly TRBD1 (6 bases). Germline CDR1 SQVTM, CDR2 ANQGSEA. CDR3 length: 13 amino acids. V was pared by 5 bases and J by 5 bases, with 12 bases between. CDR3 sequence (DNA): TGCAGCGTTTCCAGGGGCCTAAATGAAAAACTGTTTTTT. Amino acid sequence: CSVSRGLNEKLFF.

The rearrangement joins TRBV4-1 to TRBJ1-4; 9 nucleotides line up with TRBD1. The CDR3 runs to 14 residues. Germline V gene sequence: CDR1 MGHRA, CDR2 YSYEKL. The V gene end was trimmed by 3 bases and the J gene end by 10 bases; junction bases not matched to a gene: 6. This CDR3 reads CASSQYQTGGKLFF. The CDR3 coding sequence is TGCGCCAGCAGCCAGTACCAGACAGGGGGAAAACTGTTTTTT.

The V gene is TRBV5-6, the J gene TRBJ2-1; the match to TRBD1 covers 8 bases. Germline V gives CDR1 SGHDT, CDR2 YYEEEE. V lost 3 bases and J lost 4; bases outside the gene matches: 6. This CDR3 contains 15 residues. In DNA, the CDR3 is TGTGCCAGCAGCTCCGGGACAGGTCTTTACAATGAGCAGTTCTTC. This gives the protein CASSSGTGLYNEQFF.

The chain employs TRBV20-1 and TRBJ2-7; D uncertain. Germline values: CDR1 DFQATT, CDR2 SNEGSKA (reference sequence). The CDR3 has 8 amino acids. CDR3 nucleotides: TGCACTCCAGAAGAGCAGTACTTC. As protein: CTPEEQYF.

This chain joins TRBV7-3 and TRBJ1-1; 8 nucleotides agree with TRBD1. V lost 0 bases and J lost 3; bases outside the gene matches: 6. This CDR3 comprises 16 residues. Germline V gene data show CDR1 as SGHTA and CDR2 as FQGTGA. For the CDR3, the DNA is TGTGCCAGCAGCTTAACGCTGTGGGACAGGCACACTGAAGCTTTCTTT. This codes for CASSLTLWDRHTEAFF.

The chain recombines TRBV5-4 with TRBJ1-3; 9 bases fit TRBD1. This CDR3 spans 17 amino acids. Per the germline V gene, CDR1 is SGHNT and CDR2 is YYREEE (reference sequence). With V trimmed by 4 bases and J by 12 bases, 20 bases remained unmatched. The CDR3 is CASSPELYGTGSEDIYF. DNA of the CDR3: TGTGCCAGCAGCCCCGAGCTGTACGGGACAGGGAGTGAGGACATATATTTT. Supplemented by reference TRBV5-4 and TRBJ1-3, the full variable domain reads ETGVTQSPTHLIKTRGQQVTLRCSSQSGHNTVSWYQQALGQGPQFIFQYYREEENGRGNFPPRFSGLQFPNYSSELNVNALELDDSALYLCASSPELYGTGSEDIYFGEGSWLTVV.

This clone was seen a few times. V and J are TRBV11-2 and TRBJ1-1; 8 nucleotides align to TRBD1. The CDR3 is 15 amino acids. Germline V gene sequence: CDR1 SGHAT, CDR2 FQNNGV. J was trimmed by 1 base and V by 5 bases; bases with no gene match: 6. CDR3 loop: CASSDITGGNTEAFF. CDR3 DNA sequence: TGTGCCAGCAGCGACATTACAGGGGGGAACACTGAAGCTTTCTTT.

This chain's CDR3 is CASSTLQGQNTEAFF. The CDR3, as DNA: TGTGCCAGCAGTACATTACAGGGTCAGAACACTGAAGCTTTCTTT. The chain couples TRBV9 to TRBJ1-1, with a tentative D call TRBD1 (6 bases). The germline CDR1 and CDR2 sequences are SGDLS and YYNGEE. CDR3 size: 15 residues. V dropped 5 bases and J dropped 1 base, with 15 bases sitting between them.

The chain links TRBV28 to TRBJ1-2; D not certain. This CDR3 is 13 amino acids long. Trimming removed 6 bases from V and 6 bases from J, with 14 bases in between. Germline CDR1 and CDR2: MDHEN and SYDVKM. The CDR3 reads CASRVPGMDGYTF. CDR3 DNA: TGTGCCAGCAGGGTCCCGGGGATGGATGGCTACACCTTC.

The J gene is TRBJ2-2, the V gene TRBV6-5; 7 nucleotides agree with TRBD1. The CDR3 extends over 13 amino acids. V trimming: 6 bases; J trimming: 6 bases; junction bases outside the gene matches: 4. In germline, CDR1 is MNHEY, CDR2 SVGAGI. The CDR3 sequence is CASRSQGAGELFF. CDR3 coding DNA: TGTGCCAGCAGATCTCAGGGGGCCGGGGAGCTGTTTTTT.

This rearrangement joins TRBV12-2 to TRBJ1-5; the D call TRBD1 from the table was never checked on the DNA. TRBV12-2 corresponds to a pseudogene. This CDR3 spans 21 amino acids. The CDR3 sequence is CASRFILTDRRLDYSNQPQHF. Here the CDR3 DNA reads TGTGCAAGTCGCTTCATTTTAACGGACAGGAGGTTAGATTATAGCAATCAGCCCCAGCATTTT.

V usage is TRBV7-3 and J usage is TRBJ1-5, with 10 bases fitting TRBD1. Trimming took 4 bases from V and 3 from J; bases not matched to a gene: 3. The CDR3 totals 15 residues. In germline, CDR1 is SGHTA, CDR2 FQGTGA. CDR3 in DNA: TGTGCCAGCAGCTCGACAGGGGGCGCCAATCAGCCCCAGCATTTT. Its protein product is CASSSTGGANQPQHF.

V and J are TRBV9 and TRBJ2-6, with 12 positions matching TRBD1. V shed 3 bases and J 9 bases; nucleotides not matched to a gene: 13. The length of the CDR3 is 18 residues. The V gene's germline CDR1 is SGDLS and CDR2 YYNGEE. The CDR3 bases are TGTGCCAGCAGCGCTCTTGACCGGGGACAGGGGGCAGTCAACGTCCTGACTTTC. Residues: CASSALDRGQGAVNVLTF.

The chain is built from TRBV5-4 and TRBJ2-5; TRBD1 aligns across 10 bases. V gave up 3 bases and J gave up 5 bases; unmatched junction bases: 7. The V gene's germline CDR1 is SGHNT and CDR2 YYREEE (reference sequence). This CDR3 has 15 amino acids. The CDR3 here is CASSSTGGDYETQYF. CDR3 DNA: TGTGCCAGCAGCTCGACAGGGGGCGACTACGAGACCCAGTACTTC.

The chain uses TRBV11-2 and TRBJ2-1, with 7 bases that match TRBD1. The CDR3 contains 15 residues. Trimming removed 2 bases from V and 7 bases from J; junction bases left unmatched: 8. From germline, CDR1 is SGHAT and CDR2 FQNNGV. CDR3 in DNA: TGTGCCAGCAGCTTAATAGACAGGGCGGTGAATGAGCAGTTCTTC. It specifies CASSLIDRAVNEQFF.

The rearrangement joins TRBV25-1 to TRBJ1-2; perhaps TRBD1 as D (6 bases). The V and J ends lost 0 bases and 6 bases respectively, with 11 bases between them. From germline, CDR1 is MGHDK and CDR2 SYGVNS. This CDR3 is built from 14 residues. CDR3 bases: TGTGCCAGCAGTGAATATTCAGGGGTCGATGGCTACACCTTC. It translates to CASSEYSGVDGYTF.

The chain couples TRBV7-3 to TRBJ1-2; 12 bases fit TRBD1. The germline V gene has CDR1 SGHTA and CDR2 FQGTGA. The V segment lost 5 bases and the J segment 6 bases; nucleotides outside the gene matches: 7. The CDR3 is made up of 15 amino acids. The CDR3 region is CASSAPGTGGNGYTF. In DNA form, the CDR3 reads TGTGCCAGCAGCGCCCCCGGGACAGGGGGCAATGGCTACACCTTC.

The chain has TRBV4-1 and TRBJ2-7; 9 bases are shared with TRBD2. The CDR3 is 15 amino acids. V lost 0 bases to trimming and J lost 3 bases; unmatched junction nucleotides: 3. Germline lookup yields CDR1 MGHRA and CDR2 YSYEKL. As DNA, the CDR3 is TGCGCCAGCAGCCAAGATAGCGGGGGAAACTACGAGCAGTACTTC. It encodes CASSQDSGGNYEQYF.

The chain couples TRBV7-9 to TRBJ2-7, with 7 bases fitting TRBD1. The CDR3 has 15 amino acids. CDR1 and CDR2 (germline): SEHNR, FQNEAQ (reference sequence). J lost 1 base, V lost 4 bases, and 7 bases had no gene match. CDR3 sequence (DNA): TGTGCCAGCAGCTCAGGGGGACCCAAGTCCTACGAGCAGTACTTC. Translating it yields CASSSGGPKSYEQYF.